This TCR beta chain was sequenced in a study of blood T cell repertoires in COVID-19 (dated by TCRdb to about 2020). Concerning the study at large: The collaborator samples originated in the United States, Italy and Spain and spanned the acute and convalescent phases of COVID-19. Where HLA class I and class II types were available, the types were taken from metadata supplied by the sample provider, not from assay-based typing. The sample metadata nearly always contained a de-identified subject ID, COVID-19 status, age in years and sex. The repertoires were released in a freely available public database intended as a resource for research on the immune response to SARS-CoV-2. Deeply sampled blood TCRbeta repertoires from subjects exposed to, actively infected with, or recovered from COVID-19 were included in the dataset. The material from the prospective study consisted of cDNA or gDNA derived from T cells, B-cell-depleted T cells, or PBMCs. The samples were drawn from two sources: the first 160 participants of the ongoing ImmuneRACE study, and over 950 subjects contributed by 6 global collaborators. Study-level results and caveats: Clinical and demographic metadata were provided uncurated, with the amount varying by source and participant.

The immunoSEQ Assay, a bias-controlled multiplex PCR, was used to amplify TCRbeta CDR3 regions from genomic DNA. As for how the authors treated the data: Within the assay, amplification of reference gene primers was used to estimate how many nucleated cells each sample contained. Sequence reads were collapsed and filtered to measure the absolute abundance of every unique TCRbeta CDR3 rearrangement. For each sample, productive Simpson clonality was calculated as the square root of Simpson's diversity index over productive rearrangements. TCRdb limited this immuneACCESS table to in-frame rearrangements with V and J called. A share of clones is missing; checked studies link under half to unresolved V genes, and the rest is unexplained. V and J calls and clone size are given by that table; D and trimming were obtained from the DNA. In this sample the table shows about 140,000 clones, around 82% of which occur a single time. Approximately 3.9% of the sample comes from the top ten.

Each collaborating institution followed its own protocols to collect whole blood in K2EDTA tubes. Collaborator samples were shipped for TCRbeta analysis as frozen whole blood, isolated PBMCs, or DNA extracted from either sample type. For this clone: It lacks a known antigen. No base qualities exist here, and no much larger clone lies one base off it.

CDR1 and CDR2 are read off the germline V gene as ENHRY and SYGVKD. V and J are trimmed by 8 bases and 5 bases, and the gene matches miss 8 bases of the junction. From its cysteine to its phenylalanine, the CDR3 spans 14 amino acids. This entry keeps only the CDR3 DNA: 42 bases, framed from base 1. Sequenced input: peripheral blood. The sequence joins TRBV10-3 to TRBJ2-3; 9 bases in between match TRBD2. The clonotype was recovered from an older woman with acute or convalescent COVID-19. The CDR3 has the sequence CAIGGLAGRDTQYF. The sequenced DNA is TGTGCCATCGGTGGGCTAGCGGGGAGAGATACGCAGTATTTT.